This passage covers 28 T cell receptor beta chains from one sample sequenced in a study of PD-L1 blockade in urothelial cancer. Measured with immunoSEQ multiplex PCR; TCRdb has only the in-frame clones, and not every one. The sample records about 120,000 clones, 86% being singletons. Time point: peripheral blood 6 weeks after treatment start. Sequenced here: PBMCs, sampled around atezolizumab (anti-PD-L1) treatment. All receptors derive from a man aged 50 to 59 with urothelial cancer.

This clone was seen a handful of times. The CDR3: CASKQGDYGYTF. CDR3 bases: TGTGCGTCTAAACAGGGTGATTATGGCTACACCTTC. V gene TRBV2 combines with J gene TRBJ1-2, with D tentatively TRBD1 (6 bases). The CDR3 contains 12 residues. In germline, CDR1 is SNHLY, CDR2 FYNNEI.

CDR3 DNA: TGTGCCTGGAATCGGGTCACCGGGGAGCTGTTTTTT. Translated: CAWNRVTGELFF. The chain combines TRBV30 with TRBJ2-2; D uncertain. Trimming removed 4 bases at V and 4 bases at J, with 7 bases between. The CDR3 has 12 amino acids. The germline gives CDR1 GTSNPN, CDR2 SVGIG (reference sequence).

V gene TRBV27 combines with J gene TRBJ2-7, with TRBD1 matching over 7 bases. Trimming at V came to 8 bases and at J to 2 bases, leaving 9 bases not matched to a gene. CDR3 length equals 14 residues. Per germline, CDR1 MNHEY and CDR2 SMNVEV (reference sequence). CDR3 in DNA: TGTGCCAGCTCCCTCGACAGGGCCACCTACGAGCAGTACTTC. It is translated as CASSLDRATYEQYF.

V and J are TRBV6-5 and TRBJ1-4, with 7 positions matching TRBD1. Trimming cost V 2 bases and J 8 bases; bases outside gene matches: 5. The length of the CDR3 is 14 residues. The germline V gene has CDR1 MNHEY and CDR2 SVGAGI. CDR3 DNA sequence: TGTGCCAGCAGTTACGACAGGGTGGGGGAAAAACTGTTTTTT. This codes for CASSYDRVGEKLFF.

This sequence joins TRBV5-1 and TRBJ2-7; weak D call: TRBD1 (6 bases). Looked up from germline, CDR1 is SGHRS and CDR2 is YFSETQ. With 4 bases removed from V and 5 bases from J, the gap between germline ends came to 16 bases. This CDR3 comprises 14 residues. DNA of the CDR3: TGCGCCAGCAGCCGTACCCAGACAGGAGACGAGCAGTACTTC. Translating gives CASSRTQTGDEQYF. Together with reference TRBV5-1 and TRBJ2-7, the CDR3 gives the full variable domain: KAGVTQTPRYLIKTRGQQVTLSCSPISGHRSVSWYQQTPGQGLQFLFEYFSETQRNKGNFPGRFSGRQFSNSRSEMNVSTLELGDSALYLCASSRTQTGDEQYFGPGTRLTVT.

The V and J genes are TRBV5-1 and TRBJ2-3; 10 nucleotides agree with TRBD1. Germline V gives CDR1 SGHRS, CDR2 YFSETQ. This CDR3 comprises 16 residues. V was clipped by 4 bases and J by 1 base; unmatched bases: 6. The CDR3 DNA sequence: TGCGCCAGCAGCCTGGAGGGGACAGGGGGCACAGATACGCAGTATTTT. This gives the protein CASSLEGTGGTDTQYF.

The V gene is TRBV9, the J gene TRBJ2-5; no reliable D call. The V end lost 0 bases, the J end lost 13 bases, and 13 bases lay between the germline ends. CDR3 length: 12 residues. Germline V gene sequence: CDR1 SGDLS, CDR2 YYNGEE. DNA of the CDR3: TGTGCCAGCAGCGTAGCCCCCCCATGGAGGTACTTC. The encoded protein is CASSVAPPWRYF.

This clone has only a few counts. The CDR3, as DNA: TGCGCCAGCAGCCCGGGACTAGTCGAAGAGACCCAGTACTTC. Protein product: CASSPGLVEETQYF. The chain uses TRBV5-1 and TRBJ2-5; TRBD2 matches 8 bases. Trimming took 4 bases from V and 3 from J; bases not matched to a gene: 5. Germline-derived CDR1 and CDR2 are SGHRS and YFSETQ. The CDR3 consists of 14 residues.

The chain recombines TRBV7-3 with TRBJ2-1; possibly TRBD2 for D (5 bases). V was trimmed by 1 base and J by 8 bases, leaving 18 bases between them. Germline V CDR1 and CDR2: SGHTA, FQGTGA. The CDR3 runs to 16 residues. CDR3 nucleotide sequence: TGTGCCAGCAGCTTAATTTCCCGGGTGGGAGTGGATGAGCAGTTCTTC. It encodes CASSLISRVGVDEQFF.

The rearrangement uses TRBV7-3 and TRBJ1-1; D is unresolved. The V end was cut by 5 bases, the J end by 0 bases, with 7 bases between. The CDR3 consists of 13 residues. Per the germline V gene, CDR1 is SGHTA and CDR2 is FQGTGA. CDR3 protein: CASSGGVNTEAFF. The CDR3 DNA reads TGTGCCAGCAGCGGCGGGGTGAACACTGAAGCTTTCTTT.

The count of this clone is one. The J gene is TRBJ1-1, the V gene TRBV5-4, with D tentatively TRBD1 (6 bases). The V gene lost 6 bases and the J gene lost 1 base, with 13 bases spanning the gap. CDR1 and CDR2 (germline): SGHNT, YYREEE (reference sequence). The CDR3 is 14 residues long. CDR3 DNA: TGTGCCAGCACCCAAGGGGGGGGGAACACTGAAGCTTTCTTT. This translates into CASTQGGGNTEAFF. The full variable domain, completed using reference TRBV5-4 and TRBJ1-1, is ETGVTQSPTHLIKTRGQQVTLRCSSQSGHNTVSWYQQALGQGPQFIFQYYREEENGRGNFPPRFSGLQFPNYSSELNVNALELDDSALYLCASTQGGGNTEAFFGQGTRLTVV.

The chain employs TRBV6-5 and TRBJ2-2; D remains unclear. The CDR3 is 14 amino acids. Germline CDR1 MNHEY, CDR2 SVGAGI. The germline V and J ends were trimmed by 8 bases and 6 bases, with 16 bases remaining between them. The CDR3 spells CASGLYVPPGELFF. The CDR3 DNA reads as TGTGCCAGCGGGCTTTATGTACCACCCGGGGAGCTGTTTTTT.

This sequence joins TRBV6-1 and TRBJ1-5; D possibly corresponds to TRBD1 (6 bases). V was pared by 7 bases and J by 2 bases, with 15 bases between. This CDR3 has 15 amino acids. CDR1 and CDR2 from the germline V gene are MNHNS and SASEGT. DNA of the CDR3: TGTGCCAGCACAGACACAGGGAGGGGCAATCAGCCCCAGCATTTT. Its protein product is CASTDTGRGNQPQHF.

This clone was found once. The chain is built from TRBV4-1 and TRBJ1-2; tentative D call: TRBD1 (5 bases). The CDR3 runs to 15 residues. The ends were cut back, 0 bases at V and 0 bases at J, with 8 bases in the middle. Germline V gene lookup returns CDR1 MGHRA and CDR2 YSYEKL. The CDR3 coding sequence is TGCGCCAGCAGCCAAGAAAGGGGATCTAACTATGGCTACACCTTC. Protein sequence: CASSQERGSNYGYTF.

The chain recombines TRBV19 with TRBJ2-7; 7 bases match TRBD1. Trimming at V came to 3 bases and at J to 0 bases, leaving 14 bases not matched to a gene. The CDR3 runs to 18 residues. Germline V lookup: CDR1 LNHDA, CDR2 SQIVND (reference sequence). The CDR3 DNA reads TGTGCCAGTAGTATTCGCGGCACAGGGGCATCAAACTCCTACGAGCAGTACTTC. Translation gives CASSIRGTGASNSYEQYF.

In its sample, this clone was seen many times. This rearrangement joins TRBV10-3 to TRBJ1-1; D unresolved. Trimming stripped 3 bases from V and 1 base from J, with 9 bases between. Germline values: CDR1 ENHRY, CDR2 SYGVKD. The CDR3 totals 14 residues. CDR3 coding DNA: TGTGCCATCAGTGACCCAACTGAGAACACTGAAGCTTTCTTT. Its translation: CAISDPTENTEAFF.

The chain carries TRBV19 and TRBJ2-4; TRBD2 aligns across 15 bases. CDR1 and CDR2 from the germline V gene are LNHDA and SQIVND (reference sequence). The CDR3 contains 18 residues. V was pared by 5 bases and J by 0 bases, with 5 bases of the junction left unmatched. The CDR3 DNA is TGTGCCAGTAGTTCGCGGACTAGCGGGGGGGGAGCCAAAAACATTCAGTACTTC. Protein: CASSSRTSGGGAKNIQYF.

This clone appeared once. The V and J genes are TRBV27 and TRBJ1-2; 9 bases are a match to TRBD1. The CDR3 loop spans 13 amino acids. J gave up 5 bases and V 6 bases, and 4 bases lay outside the gene matches. CDR1 and CDR2 from the germline V gene are MNHEY and SMNVEV (reference sequence). CDR3 protein: CASSRTGAYGYTF. Written as DNA, the CDR3 is TGTGCCAGCAGCCGGACAGGGGCGTATGGCTACACCTTC.

In regard to this clone: Germline and junction disagree at one end, which may indicate a read error. The chain joins TRBV7-7 to TRBJ2-2, with TRBD2 matching 9 bases. Germline CDR1 and CDR2: SSHAT and FNYEAQ (reference sequence). The CDR3 totals 15 residues. CDR3 protein: CASSPLAGNTGELFF. The CDR3 DNA reads TGTGCTAGCAGCCCTCTAGCGGGAAACACCGGGGAGCTGTTTTTT.

The chain links TRBV19 to TRBJ2-1; 11 bases match TRBD2. Germline V CDR1 and CDR2: LNHDA, SQIVND (reference sequence). V was pared by 8 bases and J by 2 bases, with 5 bases of the junction left unmatched. The CDR3 consists of 15 residues. CDR3 protein: CASAAGLAAYNEQFF. The CDR3 DNA follows: TGTGCCAGTGCGGCGGGACTAGCGGCCTACAATGAGCAGTTCTTC.

The chain employs TRBV30 and TRBJ1-1, with D possibly being TRBD1 (6 bases). In germline, CDR1 is GTSNPN, CDR2 SVGIG (reference sequence). V was cut by 3 bases and J by 5 bases, with 16 bases left in between. The CDR3 loop spans 14 amino acids. For the CDR3, the DNA is TGTGCCTGGAGCCGACAGGTTGTAGGAACTGAAGCTTTCTTT. It codes for CAWSRQVVGTEAFF.

This chain links TRBV2 with TRBJ2-5; TRBD2 might be the D (5 bases). The CDR3 totals 13 residues. The germline V gene encodes CDR1 SNHLY and CDR2 FYNNEI. The V gene lost 1 base and the J gene lost 5 bases, with 8 bases spanning the gap. The CDR3 coding sequence is TGTGCCAGCAGTGAAGTCGGGGAGGAGACCCAGTACTTC. Translating it yields CASSEVGEETQYF.

The V call is TRBV30, the J call TRBJ2-7; a possible D gene is TRBD1 (6 bases). From germline, CDR1 is GTSNPN and CDR2 SVGIG (reference sequence). This CDR3 has 16 amino acids. Trimming removed 1 base from V and 0 bases from J, with 16 bases in between. In DNA form, the CDR3 reads TGTGCCTGGAGTGGAACCGGGACACAGATCTCCTACGAGCAGTACTTC. The encoded protein is CAWSGTGTQISYEQYF.

Regarding this clone: Other DNA sequences of this sample code for an identical CDR3. The chain recombines TRBV5-1 with TRBJ1-1; D unresolved. V was clipped by 1 base and J by 1 base, with 8 bases between them. This CDR3 region has 14 residues. CDR1 and CDR2 (germline): SGHRS, YFSETQ. The CDR3 loop reads CASSLQFPNTEAFF. The CDR3 nucleotides read TGCGCCAGCAGCTTGCAATTCCCGAACACTGAAGCTTTCTTT.

DNA of the CDR3: TGTGCCAGCAGCGCTAGCGGGCCGGGGCGGATTCAGTACTTC. Protein sequence: CASSASGPGRIQYF. This rearrangement joins TRBV2 to TRBJ2-4; 8 bases line up with TRBD2. Germline values: CDR1 SNHLY, CDR2 FYNNEI. V gave up 6 bases and J gave up 10 bases; unmatched junction bases: 11. The CDR3 runs to 14 residues.

The chain couples TRBV4-1 to TRBJ2-2; weak D call: TRBD1 (6 bases). The germline CDR1 and CDR2 sequences are MGHRA and YSYEKL. This CDR3 comprises 14 residues. V gave up 2 bases and J gave up 7 bases, with 11 bases separating them. The CDR3: CASSQNREIGELFF. CDR3 coding DNA: TGCGCCAGCAGCCAAAACAGGGAGATCGGGGAGCTGTTTTTT.

The rearrangement joins TRBV18 to TRBJ2-2; tentative D call: TRBD1 (5 bases). This CDR3 is 14 amino acids long. V lost 3 bases and J 6 bases, leaving 11 bases between the germline ends. Germline CDR1 reads KGHSH; CDR2 reads LQKENI. The CDR3 region has the DNA TGTGCCAGCTCACCGTCCTCAGGGCCCGGGGAGCTGTTTTTT. It codes for CASSPSSGPGELFF.

The rearrangement joins TRBV11-2 to TRBJ2-5; 10 positions match TRBD2. Per the germline V gene, CDR1 is SGHAT and CDR2 is FQNNGV. V was pared by 5 bases and J by 8 bases, with 11 bases of the junction left unmatched. The CDR3 covers 15 residues. The CDR3 here is CASSPTSGALGTQYF. Written as DNA, the CDR3 is TGTGCCAGCAGCCCCACTAGCGGGGCCTTAGGAACCCAGTACTTC.